The text below deals with one T cell receptor beta chain. In the original workflow: Quantification of nucleated cells was approximated via reference gene primer amplification. The protocol was immunoSEQ multiplex PCR, while the TCRdb copy is restricted to in-frame clones and leaves out a portion. The V and J calls and clone size are taken from that table; D and trimming were inferred from the DNA. The sample lists approximately 290,000 clones; around 88% were seen once. The sample belongs to a study of blood T cell repertoires in COVID-19. On the study more broadly: The United States, Italy and Spain were the sources of the acute and convalescent COVID-19 samples. T cells, B-cell-depleted T cells, or PBMCs supplied cDNA or gDNA.

Between the trimmed V and J ends, which lost 2 bases and 5 bases, there was a span of 10 bases. The CDR3 covers 13 residues. Germline lookup yields CDR1 LNHNV and CDR2 YYDKDF (reference sequence). V gene TRBV15 combines with J gene TRBJ2-7; no reliable D call. Sequencing used peripheral blood. The sequence derives from a young man with acute or convalescent COVID-19. The CDR3 DNA follows: TGTGCCACCAGCAGATCTCTGAGGCACGAGCAGTACTTC. It is translated as CATSRSLRHEQYF.